What follows are 14 T cell receptor beta chains derived from one specimen sequenced in a study of blood T cell repertoires in COVID-19. The method was immunoSEQ multiplex PCR; TCRdb's version includes in-frame clones alone and lacks a portion of them. Of roughly 150,000 clones listed, more than 65% are singletons. Sequencing was performed on peripheral blood. The receptors stem from a woman aged 55-69 years with COVID-19, enrolled during active disease.

J is TRBJ2-2 and V is TRBV27; D might be TRBD2 (5 bases). Per the germline V gene, CDR1 is MNHEY and CDR2 is SMNVEV (reference sequence). The CDR3 is 14 residues long. The ends were cut back, 6 bases at V and 3 bases at J, with 11 bases in the middle. CDR3 loop: CASRLALDTGELFF. CDR3 coding DNA: TGTGCCAGCAGGCTAGCTTTGGACACCGGGGAGCTGTTTTTT.

The chain joins TRBV19 to TRBJ1-6; D perhaps matches TRBD1 (6 bases). Looked up from germline, CDR1 is LNHDA and CDR2 is SQIVND (reference sequence). This CDR3 is 14 amino acids long. V dropped 3 bases and J dropped 5 bases, with 8 bases sitting between them. In DNA, the CDR3 is TGTGCCAGTAGTATCAGACAGGATAATTCACCCCTCCACTTT. It codes for CASSIRQDNSPLHF.

The chain carries TRBV28 and TRBJ1-6, with 7 bases aligning to TRBD1. After removal of 7 bases from V and 7 bases from J, the junction contained 1 base not matched to a gene. From germline, CDR1 is MDHEN and CDR2 SYDVKM. This CDR3 comprises 12 residues. This CDR3 reads CASTGQNSPLHF. The CDR3 DNA follows: TGTGCCAGCACGGGACAGAATTCACCCCTCCACTTT. Based on the CDR3 plus reference TRBV28 and TRBJ1-6, the full variable domain is DVKVTQSSRYLVKRTGEKVFLECVQDMDHENMFWYRQDPGLGLRLIYFSYDVKMKEKGDIPEGYSVSREKKERFSLILESASTNQTSMYLCASTGQNSPLHFGNGTRLTVT.

The rearrangement links TRBV28 to TRBJ1-2; 8 bases fit TRBD1. CDR3 size: 16 residues. Germline loops: CDR1 MDHEN, CDR2 SYDVKM. The V segment lost 5 bases and the J segment 7 bases; nucleotides outside the gene matches: 15. The CDR3 here is CASSQTGATSPFGYTF. Written as DNA, the CDR3 is TGTGCCAGCAGTCAGACAGGGGCAACCAGCCCCTTTGGCTACACCTTC.

A single count supports this clone. V is TRBV15 and J is TRBJ2-1, with 8 bases identical to TRBD1. This CDR3 has 17 residues. V was pared by 0 bases and J by 6 bases, with 10 bases of the junction left unmatched. Per the germline V gene, CDR1 is LNHNV and CDR2 is YYDKDF (reference sequence). The CDR3 DNA sequence: TGTGCCACCAGCAGAGATTGGCGATCGGACAGGGTCAATGAGCAGTTCTTC. Amino acid sequence: CATSRDWRSDRVNEQFF.

The rearrangement joins TRBV11-3 to TRBJ2-2; a possible D gene is TRBD1 (6 bases). Deletions cut 5 bases from V and 2 bases from J, with 12 bases between. Per the germline V gene, CDR1 is SGHNT and CDR2 is YENEEA. The CDR3 is 15 amino acids. The CDR3 sequence: CASSITGFNTGELFF. The CDR3 bases are TGTGCCAGCAGCATAACAGGGTTCAACACCGGGGAGCTGTTTTTT.

The J gene is TRBJ2-3, the V gene TRBV7-2; D ambiguous. Trimming removed 2 bases at V and 4 bases at J, with 10 bases between. From germline, CDR1 is SGHTA and CDR2 FQGNSA. The CDR3 totals 14 residues. This CDR3 reads CASSLSAVADTQYF. CDR3 DNA sequence: TGTGCCAGCAGCTTAAGTGCGGTAGCAGATACGCAGTATTTT.

This chain uses TRBV7-2 with TRBJ1-5; the match to TRBD1 covers 7 bases. CDR3 length equals 14 residues. Germline V gives CDR1 SGHTA, CDR2 FQGNSA. Trimming took 4 bases from V and 4 from J; bases not matched to a gene: 4. The CDR3 protein is CASSSRDSNQPQHF. As DNA, the CDR3 is TGTGCCAGCAGCTCCCGGGACAGTAATCAGCCCCAGCATTTT.

DNA of the CDR3: TGTGCCAGCAGTTTTTCAGGGGACGTGCTGTCTCGCTATGGCTACACCTTC. Translation: CASSFSGDVLSRYGYTF. The genes are TRBV27 and TRBJ1-2; TRBD1 is a possible D gene (6 bases). Germline V lookup: CDR1 MNHEY, CDR2 SMNVEV (reference sequence). Deletions cut 3 bases from V and 4 bases from J, with 21 bases between. The CDR3 has 17 residues.

The chain couples TRBV2 to TRBJ2-1; TRBD2 matches 14 bases. Germline loops: CDR1 SNHLY, CDR2 FYNNEI. CDR3 length equals 17 residues. The ends lost 3 bases at V and 9 bases at J; junction bases unmatched: 10. For the CDR3, the DNA is TGTGCCAGCAGTGACCTTCGGGGGACTAGCGGGGGCGGTGAGCAGTTCTTC. Translating it yields CASSDLRGTSGGGEQFF. The whole variable domain, filled in from reference TRBV2 and TRBJ2-1, reads EPEVTQTPSHQVTQMGQEVILRCVPISNHLYFYWYRQILGQKVEFLVSFYNNEISEKSEIFDDQFSVERPDGSNFTLKIRSTKLEDSAMYFCASSDLRGTSGGGEQFFGPGTRLTVL.

V and J are TRBV6-2 or TRBV6-3 and TRBJ2-7; 7 nucleotides match TRBD1. CDR3 size: 14 residues. J was trimmed by 4 bases and V by 0 bases; bases with no gene match: 3. The V gene's germline CDR1 is MNHEY and CDR2 SVGEGT. This chain's CDR3 is CASSYSGQKYEQYF. The CDR3 bases are TGTGCCAGCAGTTACTCGGGACAGAAGTACGAGCAGTACTTC.

The sample holds one count of this clone. Here the CDR3 reads CASSPRDSLVDEQYF. CDR3 DNA: TGCGCCAGCAGCCCGAGGGACTCACTAGTCGACGAGCAGTACTTC. The chain joins TRBV4-3 to TRBJ2-7, with D perhaps matching TRBD2 (6 bases). Germline CDR1 reads LGHNA; CDR2 reads YSLEER. Between the trimmed V and J ends, which lost 4 bases and 5 bases, there was a span of 18 bases. This CDR3 is built from 15 residues.

As DNA, the CDR3 is TGTGCCAGCAGTGAACAGGGGCCAAGCACAGATACGCAGTATTTT. Protein product: CASSEQGPSTDTQYF. The chain carries TRBV2 and TRBJ2-3, with a weak D call TRBD1 (6 bases). The CDR3 runs to 15 residues. Germline V gene data show CDR1 as SNHLY and CDR2 as FYNNEI. Trimming removed 2 bases at V and 0 bases at J, with 9 bases between.

V and J are TRBV5-1 and TRBJ1-2, with TRBD1 matching over 8 bases. The CDR3 has 17 residues. The junction had 9 bases not matched to a gene; V was cut back by 0 bases and J by 2 bases. CDR1 and CDR2 (germline): SGHRS, YFSETQ. CDR3 nucleotides: TGCGCCAGCAGCTTGGACGCAGGGGGCATAGGAAACTATGGCTACACCTTC. Translating it yields CASSLDAGGIGNYGYTF.